The present TCR beta chain was sequenced within a study of EBV T-cell therapy then PD-1 blockade in nasopharyngeal carcinoma. The CDR3 is 14 amino acids. Germline CDR1 is MNHEY and CDR2 is SVGEGT. Between the trimmed V and J ends, which lost 2 bases and 4 bases, there was a span of 11 bases. Treatment given: AdE1-LMPpoly-expanded autologous EBV-specific T-cell therapy followed by anti-PD-1 nivolumab. A word on this clone: Its specificity is unknown.

Generated by immunoSEQ multiplex PCR, the TCRdb table keeps only in-frame clones and is missing some. In the table there are some 20,000 clones, approximately 87% of which are singletons. The chain uses TRBV6-2 or TRBV6-3 and TRBJ1-1; a possible D gene is TRBD1 (6 bases). This material consisted of CD8+ T cells from blood, taken at roughly day 65 from a patient whose treatment included autologous EBV-specific T cells and nivolumab. The receptor was derived from a man aged 35-49 years with nasopharyngeal carcinoma. The CDR3 reads CASSYKQGSTEAFF. The CDR3 DNA is TGTGCCAGCAGTTACAAGCAGGGGAGCACTGAAGCTTTCTTT.